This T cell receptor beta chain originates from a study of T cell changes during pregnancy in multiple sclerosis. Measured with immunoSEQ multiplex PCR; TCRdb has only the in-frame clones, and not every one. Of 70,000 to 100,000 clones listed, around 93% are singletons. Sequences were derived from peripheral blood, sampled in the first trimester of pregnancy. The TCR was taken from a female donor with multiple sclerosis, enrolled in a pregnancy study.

The CDR3 region is CAWDRGGVDEQFF. CDR3 sequence (DNA): TGTGCCTGGGACAGGGGCGGGGTGGATGAGCAGTTCTTC. This rearrangement joins TRBV30 to TRBJ2-1; TRBD1 matches at 8 bases. The CDR3 totals 13 residues. Germline assignment: CDR1 GTSNPN and CDR2 SVGIG (reference sequence). The V and J ends lost 5 bases and 8 bases, in that order; junction bases with no gene match: 8. Drawing the rest from reference TRBV30 and TRBJ2-1, the complete variable domain is SQTIHQWPATLVQPVGSPLSLECTVEGTSNPNLYWYRQAAGRGLQLLFYSVGIGQISSEVPQNLSASRPQDRQFILSSKKLLLSDSGFYLCAWDRGGVDEQFFGPGTRLTVL.